This T cell receptor (beta chain) is drawn from a study of naive and memory T cell subsets. Whole-study results and caveats: Each distinct alpha or beta sequence counts as one clonotype. Over 95% of naive TCR sequences appeared only once, unlike memory subsets. Naive repertoires, especially CD8, held a few larger clonotypes, possibly memory cells re-expressing CD45RA.

Both TRBC1 and TRBC2 were covered by a beta constant-region primer of two equimolar oligonucleotides. Ligated cDNA was amplified by four rounds of PCR with nested alpha and beta constant-region primers and SP2. Each CDR3 protein is one row after TCRdb ran MiXCR on the UMI-ligation and nested PCR reads. The data show around 83,000 distinct CDR3 sequences, about 11% seen once. This clonotype was seen ten or more times. The antigen remains unidentified. Overnight CMV lysate stimulation of fresh PBMCs defined donor CMV status by CD4+ IFNgamma. Four subsets defined by CD45RA and CD27 were sorted after CD3, CD4, CD8 and live/dead staining. The clonotype comes from a human donor in good health. The sample comprised naive CD4+ T cells from blood.

This CDR3 reads CASSQETSGTSTDTQYF. The CDR3 DNA reads as TGTGCCAGCAGCCAAGAGACTAGCGGGACCAGCACAGATACGCAGTATTTT. The chain recombines TRBV4-2 with TRBJ2-3; 11 bases align to TRBD2. The V segment lost 0 bases and the J segment 0 bases; nucleotides outside the gene matches: 2. Germline V CDR1 and CDR2: LGHNA, YNFKEQ. The CDR3 has 17 residues.